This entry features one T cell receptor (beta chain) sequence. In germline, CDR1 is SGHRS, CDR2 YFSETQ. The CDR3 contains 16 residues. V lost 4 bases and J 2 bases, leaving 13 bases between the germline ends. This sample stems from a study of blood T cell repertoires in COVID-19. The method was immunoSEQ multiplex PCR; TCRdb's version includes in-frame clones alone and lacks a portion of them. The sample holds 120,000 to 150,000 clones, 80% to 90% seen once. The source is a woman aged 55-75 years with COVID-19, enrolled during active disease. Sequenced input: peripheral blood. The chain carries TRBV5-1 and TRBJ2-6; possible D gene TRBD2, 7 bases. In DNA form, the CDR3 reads TGCGCCAGCAGCCCCTCGGGGGGCGCTGGGGCCAACGTCCTGACTTTC. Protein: CASSPSGGAGANVLTF.